These 5 T cell receptor beta chains came from one sample sequenced in a study of graft-versus-host responses after intestinal transplantation (dated by TCRdb to about 2021). Libraries were prepared through the immunoSEQ multiplex PCR assay. TCRdb's version of the immuneACCESS table is confined to in-frame rearrangements and falls short of the full clone set. An unresolved V gene accounts for under half of the shortfall where checked; the remainder is of unknown origin. A total of about 27,000 clones appear in this sample, over 65% of them only once. The ten largest account for 1% to 1.3% of the sample. Sequenced here: PBMCs, sampled 28 days after intestinal transplant. The origin of the receptors is a human patient who received an intestinal transplant, so some T cells may come from the graft donor.

J is TRBJ2-5 and V is TRBV5-6; D ambiguous. V lost 0 bases to trimming and J lost 7 bases, with 4 bases between them. CDR1 SGHDT and CDR2 YYEEEE come from the germline V gene. This CDR3 is 11 amino acids long. CDR3 loop: CASSLEATQYF. The CDR3 region has the DNA TGTGCCAGCAGCTTGGAGGCGACCCAGTACTTC.

The chain recombines TRBV30 with TRBJ1-3; D may be TRBD1 (6 bases). The CDR3 sequence is 15 residues long. With 2 bases removed from V and 3 bases from J, the gap between germline ends came to 14 bases. The V gene's germline CDR1 is GTSNPN and CDR2 SVGIG (reference sequence). In DNA form, the CDR3 reads TGTGCCTGGAGTTTTCCTGGGACATATGGAAACACCATATATTTT. Residues: CAWSFPGTYGNTIYF.

This clone was counted only a few times. The chain carries TRBV9 and TRBJ1-2, with 8 positions matching TRBD1. The CDR3 has 15 amino acids. Trimming at V came to 3 bases and at J to 3 bases, leaving 7 bases not matched to a gene. Germline V gene lookup returns CDR1 SGDLS and CDR2 YYNGEE. CDR3 sequence (DNA): TGTGCCAGCAGCGGTGACGCACAGGGGGACTATGGCTACACCTTC. It translates to CASSGDAQGDYGYTF. The variable domain in full, completed from reference TRBV9 and TRBJ1-2, reads DSGVTQTPKHLITATGQRVTLRCSPRSGDLSVYWYQQSLDQGLQFLIQYYNGEERAKGNILERFSAQQFPDLHSELNLSSLELGDSALYFCASSGDAQGDYGYTFGSGTRLTVV.

This clone has just a few counts. J is TRBJ1-1 and V is TRBV28; 7 nucleotides match TRBD1. Germline V CDR1 and CDR2: MDHEN, SYDVKM. CDR3 length: 16 residues. The trim removed 10 bases at V and 1 base at J, leaving 15 bases unmatched. This CDR3 reads CATTTAQGVRNTEAFF. In nucleotides, the CDR3 is TGTGCCACCACCACCGCCCAGGGGGTTAGGAACACTGAAGCTTTCTTT.

This chain links TRBV19 with TRBJ2-1; D is unclear. Germline CDR1 is LNHDA and CDR2 is SQIVND (reference sequence). The CDR3 extends over 14 amino acids. V was pared by 5 bases and J by 13 bases, with 21 bases between. The CDR3 DNA reads as TGTGCCAGTAGTCCCACCTCCGTATCCAACGACCAGTTCTTC. Protein sequence: CASSPTSVSNDQFF.